This TCR beta chain is drawn from a study of T cell changes during pregnancy in multiple sclerosis (dated by TCRdb to between 2018 and 2021). Regarding the complete study: In women with multiple sclerosis, the researchers looked at how the T cell repertoire shifted as pregnancy progressed.

As regards this clone: Its antigen is currently not known. At one boundary the junction diverges from the germline segment, which might be a read error.

The receptor library was made with the immunoSEQ multiplex PCR assay. TCRdb provides this immuneACCESS table in a form limited to in-frame rearrangements. Some clones are lacking; in checked studies, under half of them reflect an unresolved V gene, and why the rest are absent is not known. Present in this sample are some 17,000 clones, roughly 86% of which were seen just once. The top ten constitute 10% to 15% of the sample. Material: CD8+ T cells from peripheral blood mononuclear cells, obtained after pregnancy. The sequence was obtained from a female donor in good health, enrolled as a control in a pregnancy study.

For the CDR3, the sequence is CASSLGTGSHEQYF. The bases are TGTGCCAGCAGCCTAGGGACAGGTTCCCACGAGCAGTACTTC. The V and J genes are TRBV13 and TRBJ2-7, with 8 bases aligning to TRBD1. From cysteine to phenylalanine, the CDR3 is 14 amino acids long. The read is trimmed to its CDR3 DNA, 42 bases read in frame from base 1. Via the germline V gene (reference sequence), CDR1 is PRHDT and CDR2 FYEKMQ.